Listed below are T cell receptor beta chains from one sample, sequenced in a study of cytomegalovirus exposure and HLA in healthy donors. Generated by immunoSEQ multiplex PCR, the TCRdb table keeps only in-frame clones and is missing some. Of about 160,000 clones detected, just under 65% appear once; the ten largest clones hold 6% to 8.5%. The sample was PBMCs. The origin of the receptors is a woman aged 60-75 years in good health and CMV-seropositive. The CDR3 runs from the conserved cysteine through the conserved F or W. A D gene is named only where the DNA matches it firmly. Only some rows state a clone size, as once, few, many or a class for expanded clones.

V	D	size	J	CDR3	DNA
TRBV7-9	NA	NA	TRBJ2-1	CASSPRGNYNEQFF	TGTGCCAGCAGCCCCCGGGGTAACTACAATGAGCAGTTCTTC
TRBV10-3	NA	NA	TRBJ1-2	CAISDEGSYGYTF	TGTGCCATCAGTGATGAGGGATCTTATGGCTACACCTTC
TRBV28	TRBD2	NA	TRBJ2-2	CATRTRGEGHTGELFF	TGTGCCACCCGTACCCGCGGGGAGGGGCACACCGGGGAGCTGTTTTTT
TRBV29-1	NA	NA	TRBJ2-7	CSVGTPPYEQYF	TGCAGCGTAGGGACACCACCCTACGAGCAGTACTTC
TRBV6-5	TRBD2	NA	TRBJ2-3	CASTPSGGPTDTQYF	TGTGCCAGCACACCTAGCGGGGGCCCCACAGATACGCAGTATTTT
TRBV5-5	NA	NA	TRBJ2-5	CASSHGTSEETQYF	TGTGCCAGCAGCCACGGGACATCTGAAGAGACCCAGTACTTC
TRBV29-1	TRBD2	NA	TRBJ2-1	CSGGLAGDEYNEQFF	TGCAGCGGCGGACTAGCGGGAGACGAATACAATGAGCAGTTCTTC
TRBV5-6	NA	NA	TRBJ1-1	CASTRGSTEAFF	TGTGCCAGCACCCGGGGTAGCACTGAAGCTTTCTTT
TRBV28	TRBD2	NA	TRBJ2-7	CASSSPPGLAGLAFSSYEQYF	TGTGCCAGCAGTTCACCCCCGGGACTAGCGGGTTTAGCATTTAGTTCCTACGAGCAGTACTTC
TRBV29-1	NA	NA	TRBJ1-2	CSVDSGGGGNYGYTF	TGCAGCGTTGATTCAGGAGGCGGAGGGAACTATGGCTACACCTTC
TRBV29-1	NA	few	TRBJ1-1	CSALKGKGDTEAFF	TGCAGCGCCTTGAAGGGGAAGGGGGACACTGAAGCTTTCTTT
TRBV28	NA	NA	TRBJ1-2	CASSPPGGSLAGVYGYTF	TGTGCCAGCAGTCCCCCCGGGGGTTCCCTCGCCGGGGTCTATGGCTACACCTTC
TRBV28	NA	NA	TRBJ2-7	CASTLSYEQYF	TGTGCCAGCACCCTTTCCTACGAGCAGTACTTC
TRBV6-5	NA	NA	TRBJ2-2	CASRRGTTGELFF	TGTGCCAGCCGGCGGGGAACCACCGGGGAGCTGTTTTTT
TRBV7-2	NA	few	TRBJ2-1	CASSLGLYNEQFF	TGTGCCAGCAGCTTAGGACTCTACAATGAGCAGTTCTTC
TRBV9	NA	NA	TRBJ2-7	CASSGQATTYEQYF	TGTGCCAGCAGCGGACAGGCGACTACCTACGAGCAGTACTTC
TRBV18	TRBD1	few	TRBJ1-2	CASSPNNRGGLGYTF	TGTGCCAGCTCACCAAATAACAGGGGTGGACTGGGCTACACCTTC
TRBV6-5	TRBD2	once	TRBJ2-7	CASSYGTSGSYEQYF	TGTGCCAGCAGTTACGGAACTAGCGGGTCCTACGAGCAGTACTTC
TRBV6-5	NA	NA	TRBJ2-7	CASSRAGQYSYEQYF	TGTGCCAGCAGCCGAGCCGGACAGTACTCCTACGAGCAGTACTTC
TRBV9	TRBD1	once	TRBJ2-5	CASSVRGQGGETQYF	TGTGCCAGCAGCGTCCGTGGACAGGGCGGAGAGACCCAGTACTTC
TRBV30	TRBD2	NA	TRBJ2-3	CAWSLGVGGDTQYF	TGTGCCTGGAGTCTAGGGGTGGGGGGGGATACGCAGTATTTT
TRBV27	NA	NA	TRBJ2-3	CASSSGEWLTDTQYF	TGTGCCAGCAGTTCGGGGGAGTGGCTCACAGATACGCAGTATTTT
TRBV7-3	TRBD2	NA	TRBJ2-2	CASSRSGDLDTGELFF	TGTGCCAGCAGCCGTAGCGGGGACCTCGACACCGGGGAGCTGTTTTTT
TRBV28	TRBD1	NA	TRBJ1-1	CASSVLGAGGKGTEAFF	TGTGCCAGCAGCGTCCTGGGCGCAGGGGGTAAGGGCACTGAAGCTTTCTTT
TRBV9	NA	NA	TRBJ1-1	CASSVGGTEAFF	TGTGCCAGCAGCGTAGGAGGGACTGAAGCTTTCTTT
TRBV18	NA	NA	TRBJ2-7	CASSPGSGNSYEQYF	TGTGCCAGCTCACCCGGTAGCGGCAACTCCTACGAGCAGTACTTC
TRBV25-1	TRBD2	NA	TRBJ2-1	CASSGGLAGGQGYNEQFF	TGTGCCAGCAGTGGGGGACTAGCGGGAGGGCAGGGCTACAATGAGCAGTTCTTC
TRBV5-1	TRBD2	few	TRBJ2-3	CASIRGGSTDTQYF	TGCGCCAGCATAAGGGGAGGGTCCACAGATACGCAGTATTTT
TRBV15	NA	once	TRBJ2-6	CATSRVREPGANVLTF	TGTGCCACCAGCAGAGTTCGGGAACCTGGGGCCAACGTCCTGACTTTC
TRBV5-4	TRBD2	NA	TRBJ2-1	CASSLGSGRGSGNEQFF	TGTGCCAGCAGCTTGGGCAGCGGGAGGGGATCTGGCAATGAGCAGTTCTTC
TRBV2	TRBD2	NA	TRBJ2-1	CASSDTSGRTSSYNEQFF	TGTGCCAGCAGCGATACTAGCGGGAGGACTAGCTCCTACAATGAGCAGTTCTTC
TRBV2	NA	few	TRBJ2-7	CASSEGTGVISSYEQYF	TGTGCCAGCAGTGAAGGTACAGGCGTGATCTCCTCCTACGAGCAGTACTTC
TRBV6-6	TRBD2	NA	TRBJ2-1	CASSSRLAEQFF	TGTGCCAGCAGTTCAAGACTAGCCGAGCAGTTCTTC
TRBV28	NA	NA	TRBJ2-5	CASTTLVKETQYF	TGTGCCAGCACCACGCTAGTGAAGGAGACCCAGTACTTC
TRBV7-9	TRBD1	NA	TRBJ1-1	CASSSRTGANTEAFF	TGTGCCAGCAGCTCTCGGACAGGGGCGAACACTGAAGCTTTCTTT
TRBV7-7	NA	NA	TRBJ2-1	CASSLNSAYNEQFF	TGTGCTAGCAGCTTAAATTCGGCCTACAATGAGCAGTTCTTC
TRBV19	NA	NA	TRBJ2-3	CASSIEGRGTDTQYF	TGTGCCAGTAGTATCGAAGGGAGAGGCACAGATACGCAGTATTTT